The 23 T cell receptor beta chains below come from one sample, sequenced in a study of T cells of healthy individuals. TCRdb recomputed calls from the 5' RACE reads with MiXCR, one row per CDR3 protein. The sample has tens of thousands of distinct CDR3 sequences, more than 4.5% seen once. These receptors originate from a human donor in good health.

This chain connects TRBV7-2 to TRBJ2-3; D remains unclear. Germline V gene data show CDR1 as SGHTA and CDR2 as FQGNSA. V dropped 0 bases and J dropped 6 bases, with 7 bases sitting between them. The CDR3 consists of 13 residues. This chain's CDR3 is CASSLAQSDTQYF. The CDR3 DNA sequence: TGTGCCAGCAGCTTAGCGCAGTCCGATACGCAGTATTTT.

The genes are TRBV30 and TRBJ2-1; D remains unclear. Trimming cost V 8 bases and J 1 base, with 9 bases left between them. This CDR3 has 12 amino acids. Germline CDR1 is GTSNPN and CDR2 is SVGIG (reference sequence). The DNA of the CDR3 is TGTGCCGGGCAACAGTCCTACAATGAGCAGTTCTTC. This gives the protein CAGQQSYNEQFF. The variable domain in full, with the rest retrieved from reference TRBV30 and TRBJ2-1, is SQTIHQWPATLVQPVGSPLSLECTVEGTSNPNLYWYRQAAGRGLQLLFYSVGIGQISSEVPQNLSASRPQDRQFILSSKKLLLSDSGFYLCAGQQSYNEQFFGPGTRLTVL.

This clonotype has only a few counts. In DNA form, the CDR3 reads TGTGCCAGCAATTTCGGGACAGGGAGCACAGATACGCAGTATTTT. This encodes CASNFGTGSTDTQYF. The V call is TRBV2, the J call TRBJ2-3; 9 bases are shared with TRBD1. The CDR3 extends over 15 amino acids. The germline gives CDR1 SNHLY, CDR2 FYNNEI. The J segment lost 0 bases and the V segment lost 7 bases, leaving 5 bases of the junction unmatched.

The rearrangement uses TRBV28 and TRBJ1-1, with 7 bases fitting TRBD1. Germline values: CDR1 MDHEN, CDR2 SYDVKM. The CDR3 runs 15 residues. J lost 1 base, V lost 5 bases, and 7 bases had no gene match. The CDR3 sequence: CASSPRTGKNTEAFF. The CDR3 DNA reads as TGTGCCAGCAGTCCCCGGACAGGAAAGAACACTGAAGCTTTCTTT. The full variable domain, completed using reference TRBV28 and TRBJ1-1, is DVKVTQSSRYLVKRTGEKVFLECVQDMDHENMFWYRQDPGLGLRLIYFSYDVKMKEKGDIPEGYSVSREKKERFSLILESASTNQTSMYLCASSPRTGKNTEAFFGQGTRLTVV.

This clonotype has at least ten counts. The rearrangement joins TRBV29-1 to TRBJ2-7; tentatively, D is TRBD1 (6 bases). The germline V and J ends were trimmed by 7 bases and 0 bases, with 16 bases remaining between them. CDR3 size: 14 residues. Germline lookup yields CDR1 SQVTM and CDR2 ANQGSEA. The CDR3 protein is CSAIAGTTSYEQYF. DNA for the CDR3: TGCAGCGCCATCGCCGGGACAACCTCCTACGAGCAGTACTTC.

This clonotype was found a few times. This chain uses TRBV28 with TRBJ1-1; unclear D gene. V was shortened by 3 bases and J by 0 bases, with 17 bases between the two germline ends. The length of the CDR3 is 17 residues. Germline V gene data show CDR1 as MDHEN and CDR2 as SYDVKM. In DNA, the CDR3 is TGTGCCAGCAGTTTGTGGTCCACAAATGAACTGAACACTGAAGCTTTCTTT. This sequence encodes CASSLWSTNELNTEAFF.

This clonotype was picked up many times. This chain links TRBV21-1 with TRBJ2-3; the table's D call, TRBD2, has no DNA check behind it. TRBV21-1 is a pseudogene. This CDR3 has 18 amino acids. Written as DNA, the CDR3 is TGTGCCAGCAGCAAAGAGGGTGGACTCCTTTCGTCCACAGATACGCAGTATTTT. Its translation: CASSKEGGLLSSTDTQYF.

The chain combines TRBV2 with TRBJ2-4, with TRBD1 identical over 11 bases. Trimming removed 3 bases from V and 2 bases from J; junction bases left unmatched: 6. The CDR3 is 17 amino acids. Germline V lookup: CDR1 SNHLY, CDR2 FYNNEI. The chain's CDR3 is CASSEGQGVATKNIQYF. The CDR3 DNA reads TGTGCCAGCAGTGAGGGACAGGGGGTTGCAACCAAAAACATTCAGTACTTC. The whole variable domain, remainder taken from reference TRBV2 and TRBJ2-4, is EPEVTQTPSHQVTQMGQEVILRCVPISNHLYFYWYRQILGQKVEFLVSFYNNEISEKSEIFDDQFSVERPDGSNFTLKIRSTKLEDSAMYFCASSEGQGVATKNIQYFGAGTRLSVL.

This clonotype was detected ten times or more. The CDR3 spells CASTDRPPNSPLHF. The DNA for the CDR3 is TGTGCCAGTACGGACAGGCCGCCTAATTCACCCCTCCACTTT. The gene calls are TRBV19 and TRBJ1-6; 7 bases agree with TRBD1. The CDR3 extends over 14 amino acids. Per germline, CDR1 LNHDA and CDR2 SQIVND (reference sequence). V lost 7 bases and J lost 6; bases outside the gene matches: 6.

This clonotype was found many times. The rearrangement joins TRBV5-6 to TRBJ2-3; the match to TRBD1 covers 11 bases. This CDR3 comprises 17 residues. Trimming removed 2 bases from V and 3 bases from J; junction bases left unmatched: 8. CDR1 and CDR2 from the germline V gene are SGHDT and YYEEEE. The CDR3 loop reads CASSFDGQGAMTDTQYF. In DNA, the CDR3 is TGTGCCAGCAGCTTCGACGGACAGGGGGCAATGACAGATACGCAGTATTTT.

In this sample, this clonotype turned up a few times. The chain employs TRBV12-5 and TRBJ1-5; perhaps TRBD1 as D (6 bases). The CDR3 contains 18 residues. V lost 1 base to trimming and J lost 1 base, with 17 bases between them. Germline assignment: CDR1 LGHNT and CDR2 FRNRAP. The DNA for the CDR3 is TGTGCTAGTGGTTTGGACCCCAGGGACACTTTCAGCAATCAGCCCCAGCATTTT. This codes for CASGLDPRDTFSNQPQHF. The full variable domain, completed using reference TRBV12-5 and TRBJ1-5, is DARVTQTPRHKVTEMGQEVTMRCQPILGHNTVFWYRQTMMQGLELLAYFRNRAPLDDSGMPKDRFSAEMPDATLATLKIQPSEPRDSAVYFCASGLDPRDTFSNQPQHFGDGTRLSIL.

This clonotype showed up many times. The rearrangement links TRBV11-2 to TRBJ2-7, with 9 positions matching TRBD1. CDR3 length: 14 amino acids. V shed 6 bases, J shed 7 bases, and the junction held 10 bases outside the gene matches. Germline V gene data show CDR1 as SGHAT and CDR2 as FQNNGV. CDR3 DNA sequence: TGTGCCAGCAGTACCAACAGACAGGGGGTTGAGCAGTACTTC. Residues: CASSTNRQGVEQYF.

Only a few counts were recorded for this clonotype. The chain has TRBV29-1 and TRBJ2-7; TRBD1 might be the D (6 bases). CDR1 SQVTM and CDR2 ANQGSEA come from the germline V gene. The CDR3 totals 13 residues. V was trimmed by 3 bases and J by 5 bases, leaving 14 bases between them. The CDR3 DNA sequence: TGCAGCGTTGACGGGCAGGGGAGTCACGAGCAGTACTTC. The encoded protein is CSVDGQGSHEQYF.

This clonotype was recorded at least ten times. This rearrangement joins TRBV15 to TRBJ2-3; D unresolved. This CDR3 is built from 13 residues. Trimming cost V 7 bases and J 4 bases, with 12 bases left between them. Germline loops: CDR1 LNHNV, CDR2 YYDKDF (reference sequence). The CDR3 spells CATTKGWADTQYF. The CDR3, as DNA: TGTGCCACCACGAAGGGCTGGGCAGATACGCAGTATTTT.

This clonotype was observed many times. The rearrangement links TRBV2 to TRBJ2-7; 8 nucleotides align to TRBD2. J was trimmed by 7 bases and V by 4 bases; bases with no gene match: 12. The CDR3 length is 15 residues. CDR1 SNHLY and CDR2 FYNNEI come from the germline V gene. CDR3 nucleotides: TGTGCCAGCAGTGGGGATTCAGGGACTAGGAGTGAGCAGTACTTC. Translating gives CASSGDSGTRSEQYF.

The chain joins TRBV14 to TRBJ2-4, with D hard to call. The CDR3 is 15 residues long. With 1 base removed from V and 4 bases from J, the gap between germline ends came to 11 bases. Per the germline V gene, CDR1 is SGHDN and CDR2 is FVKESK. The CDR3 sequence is CASSQVGLLKNIQYF. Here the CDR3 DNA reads TGTGCCAGCAGCCAAGTAGGTCTACTAAAAAACATTCAGTACTTC.

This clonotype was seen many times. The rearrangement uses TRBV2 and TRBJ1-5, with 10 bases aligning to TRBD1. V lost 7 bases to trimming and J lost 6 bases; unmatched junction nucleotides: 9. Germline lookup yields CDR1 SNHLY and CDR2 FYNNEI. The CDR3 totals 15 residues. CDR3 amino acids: CASTATGGSGQPQHF. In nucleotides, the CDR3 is TGTGCCAGCACCGCGACAGGGGGCTCAGGTCAGCCCCAGCATTTT.

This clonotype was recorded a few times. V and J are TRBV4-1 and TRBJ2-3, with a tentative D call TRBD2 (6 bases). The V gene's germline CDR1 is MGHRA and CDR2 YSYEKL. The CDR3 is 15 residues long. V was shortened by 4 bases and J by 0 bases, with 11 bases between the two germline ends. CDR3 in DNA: TGCGCCAGCAGCCGCGGGACTGCTAGCACAGATACGCAGTATTTT. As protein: CASSRGTASTDTQYF.

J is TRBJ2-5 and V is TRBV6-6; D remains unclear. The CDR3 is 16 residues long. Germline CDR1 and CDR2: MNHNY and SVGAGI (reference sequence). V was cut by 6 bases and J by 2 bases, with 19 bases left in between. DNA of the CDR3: TGTGCCAGCAGCACATCCTTGTCGGAAATGCAAGAGACCCAGTACTTC. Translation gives CASSTSLSEMQETQYF.

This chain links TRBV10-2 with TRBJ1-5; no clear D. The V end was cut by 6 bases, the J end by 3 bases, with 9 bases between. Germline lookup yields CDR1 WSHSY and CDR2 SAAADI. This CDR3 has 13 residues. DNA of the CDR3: TGCGCCAGCAGAGGATTTGCCAATCAGCCCCAGCATTTT. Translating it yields CASRGFANQPQHF.

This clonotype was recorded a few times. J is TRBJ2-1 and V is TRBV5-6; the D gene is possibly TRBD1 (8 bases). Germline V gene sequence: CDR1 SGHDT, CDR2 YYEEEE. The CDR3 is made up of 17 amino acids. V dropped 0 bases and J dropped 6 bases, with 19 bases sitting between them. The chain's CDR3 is CASSLALDRGGSNEQFF. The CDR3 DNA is TGTGCCAGCAGCTTGGCCTTAGACAGGGGCGGGAGCAATGAGCAGTTCTTC. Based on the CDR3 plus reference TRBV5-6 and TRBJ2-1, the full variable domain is DAGVTQSPTHLIKTRGQQVTLRCSPKSGHDTVSWYQQALGQGPQFIFQYYEEEERQRGNFPDRFSGHQFPNYSSELNVNALLLGDSALYLCASSLALDRGGSNEQFFGPGTRLTVL.

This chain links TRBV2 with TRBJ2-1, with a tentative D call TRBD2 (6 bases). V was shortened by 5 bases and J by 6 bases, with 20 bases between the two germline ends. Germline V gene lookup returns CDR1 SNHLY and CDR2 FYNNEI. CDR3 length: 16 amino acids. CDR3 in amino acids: CASSPEALASSNEQFF. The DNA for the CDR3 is TGTGCCAGCAGTCCCGAGGCACTAGCCTCTTCCAATGAGCAGTTCTTC. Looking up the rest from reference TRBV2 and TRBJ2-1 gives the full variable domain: EPEVTQTPSHQVTQMGQEVILRCVPISNHLYFYWYRQILGQKVEFLVSFYNNEISEKSEIFDDQFSVERPDGSNFTLKIRSTKLEDSAMYFCASSPEALASSNEQFFGPGTRLTVL.

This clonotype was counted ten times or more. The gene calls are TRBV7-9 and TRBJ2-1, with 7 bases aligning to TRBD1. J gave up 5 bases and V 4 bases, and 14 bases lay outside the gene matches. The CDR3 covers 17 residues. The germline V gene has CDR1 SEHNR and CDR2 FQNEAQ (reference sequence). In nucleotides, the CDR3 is TGTGCCAGCAGCTCGCGTCTCGACAGGGCCCCCCACAATGAGCAGTTCTTC. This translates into CASSSRLDRAPHNEQFF.